These 12 T cell receptor beta chains were sequenced from one sample in a study of cytomegalovirus exposure and HLA in healthy donors. The PCR ran on 60 Vbeta and 13 Jbeta primers. Libraries were prepared by immunoSEQ multiplex PCR; TCRdb keeps only in-frame clonotypes and omits some of them. The sample lists 100,000 or so clones, around four fifths occurring once. Sequenced sample: PBMCs. The receptors were sampled from a woman in her 40s in good health and CMV-seropositive.

V is TRBV4-3 and J is TRBJ2-7; possibly TRBD1 for D (6 bases). The germline V gene encodes CDR1 LGHNA and CDR2 YSLEER. CDR3 length: 17 amino acids. V lost 0 bases and J lost 2, with 17 bases in between. CDR3 nucleotide sequence: TGCGCCAGCAGCCAAGACGCGATGACAGGATCACCCTACGAGCAGTACTTC. It specifies CASSQDAMTGSPYEQYF.

The gene calls are TRBV27 and TRBJ1-4; no definite D call. Germline assignment: CDR1 MNHEY and CDR2 SMNVEV (reference sequence). The CDR3 extends over 15 amino acids. Trimming stripped 6 bases from V and 4 bases from J, with 15 bases between. CDR3: CASSPRWRLNEKLFF. CDR3 nucleotide sequence: TGTGCCAGCAGCCCAAGGTGGCGGCTTAATGAAAAACTGTTTTTT.

The chain's CDR3 is CASSLTGQGLYNEQFF. In DNA form, the CDR3 reads TGCGCCAGCAGCTTAACGGGACAGGGTCTCTACAATGAGCAGTTCTTC. The chain recombines TRBV5-1 with TRBJ2-1; TRBD1 agrees at 9 bases. This CDR3 has 16 amino acids. With V trimmed by 2 bases and J by 3 bases, 6 bases remained unmatched. Germline-derived CDR1 and CDR2 are SGHRS and YFSETQ.

The gene calls are TRBV11-2 and TRBJ2-7; 8 nucleotides agree with TRBD2. Germline assignment: CDR1 SGHAT and CDR2 FQNNGV. Trimming cost V 3 bases and J 5 bases; bases outside gene matches: 9. The CDR3 has 15 amino acids. The chain's CDR3 is CASSFPWTSSHEQYF. The CDR3 DNA is TGTGCCAGCAGCTTCCCCTGGACTAGCAGCCACGAGCAGTACTTC.

V is TRBV18 and J is TRBJ2-7; 11 bases match TRBD2. The CDR3 is 17 amino acids. Germline CDR1 and CDR2: KGHSH and LQKENI. The V and J ends lost 2 bases and 3 bases, in that order; junction bases with no gene match: 9. CDR3 in amino acids: CASSPWSVLAGGYEQYF. The CDR3 DNA reads TGTGCCAGCTCACCATGGAGTGTCCTAGCGGGAGGCTACGAGCAGTACTTC.

The chain joins TRBV29-1 to TRBJ2-7, with 7 bases that match TRBD2. The CDR3 covers 15 residues. CDR1 is SQVTM, CDR2 ANQGSEA, per germline. V lost 1 base and J lost 3; bases outside the gene matches: 9. The CDR3 region is CSVEGERERNYEQYF. The CDR3 coding sequence is TGCAGCGTTGAAGGGGAGCGGGAACGGAACTACGAGCAGTACTTC.

This rearrangement joins TRBV4-3 to TRBJ1-5; 11 bases are a match to TRBD1. This CDR3 has 17 residues. The germline V gene encodes CDR1 LGHNA and CDR2 YSLEER. The V and J ends lost 0 bases and 6 bases, in that order; junction bases with no gene match: 7. The CDR3 protein is CASSQDRRTGGGQPQHF. DNA for the CDR3: TGCGCCAGCAGCCAAGATCGACGGACAGGGGGCGGTCAGCCCCAGCATTTT.

The sample holds one count of this clone. The chain has TRBV11-3 and TRBJ2-6; 7 bases map to TRBD2. Germline CDR1 and CDR2: SGHNT and YENEEA. There are 18 residues in the CDR3. V gave up 3 bases and J gave up 1 base; unmatched junction bases: 9. The CDR3 spells CASSLWILAASGANVLTF. DNA of the CDR3: TGTGCCAGCAGCTTGTGGATTCTAGCGGCGTCTGGGGCCAACGTCCTGACTTTC.

V gene TRBV27 combines with J gene TRBJ2-3; 10 nucleotides agree with TRBD1. CDR1 is MNHEY, CDR2 SMNVEV, per germline (reference sequence). The CDR3 covers 17 residues. J gave up 7 bases and V 3 bases, and 13 bases lay outside the gene matches. The CDR3 DNA reads as TGTGCCAGCAGTTTTGGGACGAGGACAGGGGGAAAAAATACGCAGTATTTT. This codes for CASSFGTRTGGKNTQYF.

The rearrangement joins TRBV4-1 to TRBJ2-1, with 12 bases that match TRBD2. The CDR3 has 18 amino acids. The germline gives CDR1 MGHRA, CDR2 YSYEKL. The trim removed 2 bases at V and 9 bases at J, leaving 14 bases unmatched. In DNA form, the CDR3 reads TGCGCCAGCAGCCAACAAGGACTAGCGGGAAGAAGGGGCGGTGAGCAGTTCTTC. It encodes CASSQQGLAGRRGGEQFF.

This rearrangement joins TRBV4-1 to TRBJ1-2; possibly TRBD1 for D (6 bases). Per germline, CDR1 MGHRA and CDR2 YSYEKL. Trimming removed 2 bases at V and 0 bases at J, with 10 bases between. The CDR3 consists of 15 residues. The CDR3 DNA is TGCGCCAGCAGCCAACCGGGACACCCTAACTATGGCTACACCTTC. Its translation is CASSQPGHPNYGYTF.

The chain links TRBV5-1 to TRBJ2-1; D perhaps matches TRBD1 (6 bases). CDR1 and CDR2 from the germline V gene are SGHRS and YFSETQ. The CDR3 extends over 14 amino acids. Trimming stripped 2 bases from V and 9 bases from J, with 15 bases between. CDR3 sequence: CASSLQGTKSEQFF. The CDR3, as DNA: TGCGCCAGCAGCTTACAGGGAACCAAGAGTGAGCAGTTCTTC.